This T cell receptor (beta chain) came from a study of blood T cell repertoires in COVID-19. Overall study: Nucleic acid was either cDNA or gDNA, and it came from T cells, B-cell-depleted T cells, or PBMCs.

Profiling relied on immunoSEQ multiplex PCR, and the TCRdb table lists in-frame clones only, not all of them. The repertoire holds about 160,000 clones, around 81% seen once, with under 15% in the top ten. Germline CDR1 and CDR2: SEHNR and FQNEAQ (reference sequence). The CDR3 is made up of 15 amino acids. The V and J ends lost 5 bases and 4 bases respectively, with 17 bases between them. This clone was recorded a few times. The sequenced sample consisted of peripheral blood. V is TRBV7-9 and J is TRBJ1-1; D is ambiguous. This clonotype originated in a man between 65 and 85 years old who had recovered from COVID-19. The CDR3 coding sequence is TGTGCCAGCAGCCCCCAGTCGGGTCTCGGCACTGAAGCTTTCTTT. This sequence encodes CASSPQSGLGTEAFF.